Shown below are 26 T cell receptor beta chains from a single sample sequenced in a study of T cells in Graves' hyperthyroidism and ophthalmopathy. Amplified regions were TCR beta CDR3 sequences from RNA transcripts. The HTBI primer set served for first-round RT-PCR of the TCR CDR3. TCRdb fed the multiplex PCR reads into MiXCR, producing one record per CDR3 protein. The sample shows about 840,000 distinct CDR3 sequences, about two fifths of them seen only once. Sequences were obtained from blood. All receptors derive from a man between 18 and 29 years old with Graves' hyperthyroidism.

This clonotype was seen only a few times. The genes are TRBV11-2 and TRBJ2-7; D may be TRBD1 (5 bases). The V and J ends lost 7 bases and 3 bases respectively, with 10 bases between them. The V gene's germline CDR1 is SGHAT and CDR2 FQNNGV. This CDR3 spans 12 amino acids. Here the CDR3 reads CASTETGYEQYF. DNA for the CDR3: TGTGCCAGCACAGAAACAGGCTACGAGCAGTACTTC.

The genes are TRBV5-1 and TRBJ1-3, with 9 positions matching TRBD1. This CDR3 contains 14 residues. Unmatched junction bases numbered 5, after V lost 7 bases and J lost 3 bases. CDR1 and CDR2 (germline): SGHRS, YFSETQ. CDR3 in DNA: TGCGCCAGCGGACAGGGGACTAGTGGAAACACCATATATTTT. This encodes CASGQGTSGNTIYF.

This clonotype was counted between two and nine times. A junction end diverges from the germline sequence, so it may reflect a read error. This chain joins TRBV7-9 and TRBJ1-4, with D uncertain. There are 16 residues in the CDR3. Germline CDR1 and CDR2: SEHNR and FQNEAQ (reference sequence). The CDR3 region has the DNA TGCGCCAGCAGCCAAGATTCCCAGGAGGCGTATGAAAAACTGTTTTTT. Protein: CASSQDSQEAYEKLFF. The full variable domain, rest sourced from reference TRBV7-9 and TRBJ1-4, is DTGVSQNPRHKITKRGQNVTFRCDPISEHNRLYWYRQTLGQGPEFLTYFQNEAQLEKSRLLSDRFSAERPKGSFSTLEIQRTEQGDSAMYLCASSQDSQEAYEKLFFGSGTQLSVL.

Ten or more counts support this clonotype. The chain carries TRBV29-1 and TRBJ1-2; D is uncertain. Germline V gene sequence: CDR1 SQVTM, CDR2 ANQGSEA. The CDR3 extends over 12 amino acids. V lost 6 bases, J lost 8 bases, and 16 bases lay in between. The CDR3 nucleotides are TGCAGCGTCAGAATCGAAGGCGGCGGCTACACCTTC. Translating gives CSVRIEGGGYTF.

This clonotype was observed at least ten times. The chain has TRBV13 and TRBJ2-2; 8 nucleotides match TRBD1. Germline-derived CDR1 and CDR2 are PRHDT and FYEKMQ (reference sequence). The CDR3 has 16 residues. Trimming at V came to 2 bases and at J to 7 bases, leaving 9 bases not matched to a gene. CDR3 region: CASSLPRTGRDGELFF. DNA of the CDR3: TGTGCCAGCAGCTTACCTCGGACAGGGCGTGACGGGGAGCTGTTTTTT.

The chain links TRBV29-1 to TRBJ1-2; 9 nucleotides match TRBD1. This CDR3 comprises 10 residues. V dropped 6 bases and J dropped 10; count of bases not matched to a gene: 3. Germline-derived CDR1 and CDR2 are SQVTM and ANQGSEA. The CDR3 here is CSVRQGDYTF. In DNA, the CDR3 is TGCAGCGTACGACAGGGGGACTACACCTTC.

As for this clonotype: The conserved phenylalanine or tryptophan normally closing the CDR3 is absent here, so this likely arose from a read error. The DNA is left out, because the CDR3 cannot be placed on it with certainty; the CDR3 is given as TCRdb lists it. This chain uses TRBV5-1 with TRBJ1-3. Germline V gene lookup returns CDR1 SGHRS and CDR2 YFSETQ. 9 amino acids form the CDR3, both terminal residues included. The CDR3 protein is CASSLELAG.

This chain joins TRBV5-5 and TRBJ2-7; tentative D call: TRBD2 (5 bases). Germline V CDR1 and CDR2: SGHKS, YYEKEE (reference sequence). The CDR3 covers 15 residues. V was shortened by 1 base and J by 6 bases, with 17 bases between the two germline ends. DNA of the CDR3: TGTGCCAGCAGCTTGTCGTTGACTATACTCTCCGAGCAGTACTTC. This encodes CASSLSLTILSEQYF.

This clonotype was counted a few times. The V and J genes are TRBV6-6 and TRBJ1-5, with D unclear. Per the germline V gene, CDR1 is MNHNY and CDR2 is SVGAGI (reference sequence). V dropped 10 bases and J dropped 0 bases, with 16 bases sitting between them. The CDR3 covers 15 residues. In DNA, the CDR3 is TGTGCCACCTCCTCCCCGCGTGATAGCAATCAGCCCCAGCATTTT. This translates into CATSSPRDSNQPQHF.

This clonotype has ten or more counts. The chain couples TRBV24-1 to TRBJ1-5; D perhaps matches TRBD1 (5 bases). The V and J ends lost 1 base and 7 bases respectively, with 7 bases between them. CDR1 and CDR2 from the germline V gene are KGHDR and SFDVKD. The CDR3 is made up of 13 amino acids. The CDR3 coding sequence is TGTGCCACCAGTGATTTCGAGGGGCAGCCCCAGCATTTT. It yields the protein CATSDFEGQPQHF.

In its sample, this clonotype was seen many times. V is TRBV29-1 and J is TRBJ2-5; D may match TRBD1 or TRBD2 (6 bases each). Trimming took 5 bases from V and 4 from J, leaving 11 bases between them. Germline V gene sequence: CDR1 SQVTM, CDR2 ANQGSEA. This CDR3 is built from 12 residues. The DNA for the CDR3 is TGCAGCGTTAGCTGGGGGGCAGAGACCCAGTACTTC. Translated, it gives CSVSWGAETQYF.

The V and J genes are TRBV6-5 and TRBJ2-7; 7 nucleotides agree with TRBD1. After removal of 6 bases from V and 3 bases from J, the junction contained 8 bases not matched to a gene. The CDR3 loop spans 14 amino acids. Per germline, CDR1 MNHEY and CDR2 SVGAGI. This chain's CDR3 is CASSFRDRFYEQYF. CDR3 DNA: TGTGCCAGCAGCTTCCGGGACAGATTCTACGAGCAGTACTTC.

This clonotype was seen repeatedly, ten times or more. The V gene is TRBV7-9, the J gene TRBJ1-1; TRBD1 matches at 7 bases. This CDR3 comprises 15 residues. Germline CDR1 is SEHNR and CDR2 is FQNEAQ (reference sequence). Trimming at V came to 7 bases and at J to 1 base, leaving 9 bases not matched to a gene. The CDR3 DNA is TGTGCCAGCACCTCGACAGGGACGGGGAACACTGAAGCTTTCTTT. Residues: CASTSTGTGNTEAFF.

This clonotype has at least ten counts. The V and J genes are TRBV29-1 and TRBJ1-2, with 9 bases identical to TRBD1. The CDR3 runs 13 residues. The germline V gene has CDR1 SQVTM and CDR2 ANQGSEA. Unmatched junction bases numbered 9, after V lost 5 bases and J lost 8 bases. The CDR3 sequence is CSVHDGTGIGYTF. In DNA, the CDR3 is TGCAGCGTTCATGACGGGACAGGGATCGGCTACACCTTC.

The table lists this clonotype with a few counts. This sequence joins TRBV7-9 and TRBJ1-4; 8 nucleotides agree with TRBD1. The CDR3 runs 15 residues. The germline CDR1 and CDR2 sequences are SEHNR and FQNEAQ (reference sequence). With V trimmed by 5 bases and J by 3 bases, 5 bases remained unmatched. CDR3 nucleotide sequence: TGTGCCAGCAGCGCCCGGACAGGGTCTAATGAAAAACTGTTTTTT. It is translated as CASSARTGSNEKLFF.

The CDR3 bases are TGTGCCAGCGGGCAGGGTACTAACTATGGCTACACCTTC. The encoded protein is CASGQGTNYGYTF. The gene calls are TRBV25-1 and TRBJ1-2, with D possibly TRBD1 on 5 matching bases. The ends were cut back, 8 bases at V and 0 bases at J, with 10 bases in the middle. The CDR3 covers 13 residues. The germline CDR1 and CDR2 sequences are MGHDK and SYGVNS.

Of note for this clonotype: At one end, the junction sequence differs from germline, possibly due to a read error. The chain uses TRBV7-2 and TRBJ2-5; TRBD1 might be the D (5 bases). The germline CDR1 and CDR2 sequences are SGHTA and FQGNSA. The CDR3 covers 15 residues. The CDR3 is CASSQGLTAAVTQYF. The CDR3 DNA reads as TGCGCCAGCAGCCAGGGCCTGACAGCCGCGGTGACCCAGTACTTC.

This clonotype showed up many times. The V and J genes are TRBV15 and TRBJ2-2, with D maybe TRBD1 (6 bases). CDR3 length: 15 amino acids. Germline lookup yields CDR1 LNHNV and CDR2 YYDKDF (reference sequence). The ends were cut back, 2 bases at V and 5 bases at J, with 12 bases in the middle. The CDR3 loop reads CATSRSGVYTGELFF. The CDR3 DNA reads TGTGCCACCAGCAGATCAGGGGTCTATACCGGGGAGCTGTTTTTT. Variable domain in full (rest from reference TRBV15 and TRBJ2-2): DAMVIQNPRYQVTQFGKPVTLSCSQTLNHNVMYWYQQKSSQAPKLLFHYYDKDFNNEADTPDNFQSRRPNTSFCFLDIRSPGLGDTAMYLCATSRSGVYTGELFFGEGSRLTVL.

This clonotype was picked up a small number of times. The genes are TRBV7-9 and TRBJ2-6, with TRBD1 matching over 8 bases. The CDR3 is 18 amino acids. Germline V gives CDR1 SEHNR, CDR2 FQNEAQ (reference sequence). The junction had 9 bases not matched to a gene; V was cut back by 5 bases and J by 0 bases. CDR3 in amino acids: CASSPLGRGLSGANVLTF. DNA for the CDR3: TGTGCCAGCAGCCCCTTAGGCAGGGGGCTCTCTGGGGCCAACGTCCTGACTTTC.

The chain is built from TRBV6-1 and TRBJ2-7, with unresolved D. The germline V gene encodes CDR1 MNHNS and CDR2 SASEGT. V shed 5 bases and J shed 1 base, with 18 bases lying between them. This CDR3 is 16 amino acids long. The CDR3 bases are TGTGCCAGCAGTTACACATTCGACCGAGATTCCTACGAGCAGTACTTC. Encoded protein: CASSYTFDRDSYEQYF.

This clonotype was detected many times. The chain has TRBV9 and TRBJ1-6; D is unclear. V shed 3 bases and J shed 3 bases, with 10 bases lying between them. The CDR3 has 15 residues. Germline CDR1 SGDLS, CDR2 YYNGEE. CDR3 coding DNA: TGTGCCAGCAGCGCAACAGCCAGCTATAATTCACCCCTCCACTTT. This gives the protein CASSATASYNSPLHF.

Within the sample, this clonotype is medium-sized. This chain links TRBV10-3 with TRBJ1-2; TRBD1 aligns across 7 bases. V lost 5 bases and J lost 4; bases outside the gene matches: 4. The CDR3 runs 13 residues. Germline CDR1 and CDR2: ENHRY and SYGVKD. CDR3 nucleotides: TGTGCCATCAGTAACGACAGGGCCTATGGCTACACCTTC. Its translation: CAISNDRAYGYTF.

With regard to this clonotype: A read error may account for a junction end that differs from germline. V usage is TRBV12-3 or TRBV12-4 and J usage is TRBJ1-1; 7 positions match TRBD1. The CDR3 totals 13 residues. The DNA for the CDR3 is TGTGGCAGCAGCTGGGACAGAGCCACTGAAGCTTTCTTT. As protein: CGSSWDRATEAFF.

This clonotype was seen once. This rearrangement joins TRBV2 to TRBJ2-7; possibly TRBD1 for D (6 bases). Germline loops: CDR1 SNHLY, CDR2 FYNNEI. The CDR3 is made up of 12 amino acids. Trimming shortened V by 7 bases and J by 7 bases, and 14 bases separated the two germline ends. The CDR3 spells CASILQGREQYF. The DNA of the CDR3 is TGTGCCAGCATCCTACAGGGCCGGGAGCAGTACTTC.

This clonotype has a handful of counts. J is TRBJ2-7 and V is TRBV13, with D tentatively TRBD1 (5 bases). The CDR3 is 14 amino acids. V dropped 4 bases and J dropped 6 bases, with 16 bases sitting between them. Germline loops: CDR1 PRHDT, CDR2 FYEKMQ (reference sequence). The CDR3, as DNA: TGTGCCAGCAGCTCCACGACAGCTCACGGCGAGCAGTACTTC. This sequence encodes CASSSTTAHGEQYF.

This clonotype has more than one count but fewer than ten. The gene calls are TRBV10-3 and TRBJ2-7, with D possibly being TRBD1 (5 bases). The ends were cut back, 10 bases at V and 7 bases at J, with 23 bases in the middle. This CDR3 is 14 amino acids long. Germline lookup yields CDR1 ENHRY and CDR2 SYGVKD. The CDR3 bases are TGTGCCAGCGGTATCGACAGCCACCACCGGGAGCAGTACTTC. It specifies CASGIDSHHREQYF.